This passage covers 3 T cell receptor beta chains from one sample sequenced in a study of blood T cells in healthy people across ages. A sample-barcoded 5' primer and a J-beta primer mix were used in a second PCR of about 6 to 12 cycles. Using its own MiXCR run on the 5' RACE reads, TCRdb lists one record per CDR3 protein. The sample consists of around 990,000 distinct CDR3 sequences, approximately 25% of them appearing once. These sequences were also reported in another study, on T cells of mothers and their children.

Sequences were obtained from blood. These receptors were taken from a girl aged 2 to 10 in good health.

The chain carries TRBV28 and TRBJ2-3, with 9 positions matching TRBD2. There are 19 residues in the CDR3. Germline V gene lookup returns CDR1 MDHEN and CDR2 SYDVKM. V lost 2 bases, J lost 7 bases, and 19 bases stayed unmatched. The CDR3 nucleotides read TGTGCCAGCAGTTTACGGGCTAGCGGGACCTCGGTCGGGGGACATACGCAGTATTTT. Amino acids: CASSLRASGTSVGGHTQYF.

V and J are TRBV2 and TRBJ2-3; 8 bases align to TRBD2. From germline, CDR1 is SNHLY and CDR2 FYNNEI. With V trimmed by 7 bases and J by 1 base, 7 bases remained unmatched. The CDR3 loop spans 15 amino acids. The CDR3 region is CASNQLAVGTDTQYF. The CDR3, as DNA: TGTGCCAGCAACCAACTAGCGGTCGGCACAGATACGCAGTATTTT.

This clonotype was counted between two and nine times. This chain links TRBV3-1 with TRBJ2-3, with D unclear. Per germline, CDR1 LGHDT and CDR2 YNNKEL (reference sequence). Trimming stripped 6 bases from V and 4 bases from J, with 23 bases between. This CDR3 spans 17 amino acids. The DNA of the CDR3 is TGTGCCAGCAGTGTTTCACCGGGTCCTGGAGTACCAGATACGCAGTATTTT. Encoded protein: CASSVSPGPGVPDTQYF.